The clone carrying this T cell receptor beta chain was seen once. The data originate from a study of technical replicates of blood from several donors. The method was immunoSEQ multiplex PCR; TCRdb's version includes in-frame clones alone and lacks a portion of them. The data hold around 84,000 clones, with roughly 98% observed a single time. Looked up from germline, CDR1 is SGDLS and CDR2 is YYNGEE. The CDR3 is 17 amino acids. V was clipped by 0 bases and J by 0 bases, with 13 bases between them. The clonotype comes from a human donor in good health. Sequencing input: T cells isolated from PBMCs. This chain connects TRBV9 to TRBJ2-1, with TRBD2 as a possible D gene (6 bases). The CDR3 sequence: CASSVVGGTSSYNEQFF. The CDR3 bases are TGTGCCAGCAGCGTAGTTGGGGGGACGAGCTCCTACAATGAGCAGTTCTTC.